This T cell receptor (beta chain) was observed in a study of blood T cell repertoires in COVID-19. Study-level information: Acute and convalescent COVID-19 specimens originated in the United States, Italy and Spain.

The repertoire was sequenced with immunoSEQ multiplex PCR; TCRdb's copy has only in-frame clones and lacks some. The sample lists about 120,000 clones, 82% occurring once. Germline V lookup: CDR1 LGHNT, CDR2 FRNRAP. CDR3 length: 13 residues. The junction had 5 bases not matched to a gene; V was cut back by 6 bases and J by 4 bases. This sequence originates from a woman in her sixties or seventies with acute or convalescent COVID-19. What was sequenced was peripheral blood. V usage is TRBV12-5 and J usage is TRBJ1-2, with 7 nucleotides matching TRBD1. The CDR3, as DNA: TGTGCTAGTGGGGCGGGACAGATCTATGGCTACACCTTC. It codes for CASGAGQIYGYTF.